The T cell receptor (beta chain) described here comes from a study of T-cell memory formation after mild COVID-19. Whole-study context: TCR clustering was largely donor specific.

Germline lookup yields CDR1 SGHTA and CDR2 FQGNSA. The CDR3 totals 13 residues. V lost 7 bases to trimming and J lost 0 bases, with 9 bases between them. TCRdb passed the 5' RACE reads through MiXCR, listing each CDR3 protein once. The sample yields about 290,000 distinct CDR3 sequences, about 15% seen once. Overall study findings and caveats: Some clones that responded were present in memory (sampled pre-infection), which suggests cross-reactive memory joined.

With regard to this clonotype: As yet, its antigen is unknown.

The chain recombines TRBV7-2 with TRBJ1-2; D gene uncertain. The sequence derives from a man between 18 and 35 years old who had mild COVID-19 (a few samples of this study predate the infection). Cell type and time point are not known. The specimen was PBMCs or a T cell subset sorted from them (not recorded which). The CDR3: CASTTQANYGYTF. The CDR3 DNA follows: TGTGCCAGCACCACCCAAGCTAACTATGGCTACACCTTC.